These T cell receptor beta chains were read from a single sample in a study of blood T cell repertoires in COVID-19. Assay used: immunoSEQ multiplex PCR; TCRdb lists only in-frame clones, some missing. The data show 230,000 or so clones, 84% seen once. The sample consisted of peripheral blood. These receptors all come from a woman aged 40 to 55 who had recovered from COVID-19. Each CDR3 is given without its conserved first and last residue. A D gene is named only where the DNA matches it firmly. For some rows the clone size is stated as once, few or many, or as a class when expanded; others skip it.

TRBJ1-2 | - | TRBV14 | - | ASSQSPGGSNYGYT
TRBJ1-5 | TRBD1 | TRBV7-2 | - | ASSRTGDGNQPQH
TRBJ2-3 | TRBD2 | TRBV7-3 | - | ASSLGGRGTTSTDTQY
TRBJ1-6 | - | TRBV3-1/TRBV3-2 | few | ASSQDSSPLH
TRBJ2-5 | - | TRBV7-9 | - | ASSLFIAEETQY
TRBJ2-7 | TRBD2 | TRBV12-5 | - | ASGLQTSGVSYEQY
TRBJ1-5 | - | TRBV27 | - | ASSFTGASEPQH
TRBJ2-7 | TRBD2 | TRBV6-1 | - | ASSEVGGSDGDEQY
TRBJ1-6 | - | TRBV12-3/TRBV12-4 | - | ASSLDGPLH
TRBJ2-7 | TRBD1 | TRBV4-1 | - | ASSLGQGYEQY